This T cell receptor beta chain was identified during a study of T cells in Graves' hyperthyroidism and ophthalmopathy. The CDR3 is 13 residues long. Germline V lookup: CDR1 LNHDA, CDR2 SQIVND (reference sequence). Trimming shortened V by 3 bases and J by 7 bases, and 12 bases separated the two germline ends. TCR beta CDR3 region amplification was performed from RNA transcripts. HTBI primers were used for first-round RT-PCR of the TCR CDR3. TCRdb ran MiXCR on the multiplex PCR reads and lists one entry per CDR3 protein. The sample consists of approximately 400,000 distinct CDR3 sequences, 25% of them appearing once.

Sequenced material: blood. The TCR originated in a man between 45 and 60 years old with Graves' hyperthyroidism. The J gene is TRBJ1-2, the V gene TRBV19, with a weak D call TRBD1 (6 bases). CDR3 sequence: CASSIRDTFGYTF. The CDR3 bases are TGTGCCAGTAGTATCCGGGACACCTTTGGCTACACCTTC.